This TCR beta chain was sequenced for a study of cytomegalovirus exposure and HLA in healthy donors. Background on the study: An early release of data contained 70 million to 95 million unique TCRs, which came from HLA-typed donors.

The V gene's germline CDR1 is MNHNS and CDR2 SASEGT. The CDR3 is made up of 14 amino acids. Unmatched junction bases numbered 8, after V lost 2 bases and J lost 8 bases. Healthy bone marrow donors formed the donor group. Findings and limits, study-wide: The study assumed roughly uniform donor sequencing depth for presence/absence analyses.

A remark on this clone: What it binds is unknown. The same CDR3 is also encoded by other DNA sequences in this sample.

Amplification used 60 Vbeta primers and 13 Jbeta primers. Sequencing was performed with immunoSEQ multiplex PCR; in TCRdb, only in-frame clones are kept and a portion is missing. Here the sample spans approximately 88,000 clones, 60% to 80% being singletons. V and J are TRBV6-1 and TRBJ1-2, with 7 bases aligning to TRBD1. The sequencing input was PBMCs. The receptor was derived from a man between 60 and 75 years old in good health and CMV-seronegative. The CDR3 DNA reads as TGTGCCAGCAGTGAAAGCCAAGGGGGCTACGGCTACACCTTC. This sequence encodes CASSESQGGYGYTF.